This is a list of T cell receptor beta chains from one sample in a study of CD8+ T cells in alopecia areata. Here immunoSEQ multiplex PCR was the method, and the copy in TCRdb shows in-frame clones only, minus some. The sample shows about 140,000 clones, around four fifths of them seen only once. The sample here was CD8+ T cells sorted from blood, taken at week 4, from a patient treated with tofacitinib. The receptor source for this set is a human donor with alopecia areata. Each CDR3 is given with its conserved first and last residue. Fields, in order: V gene, J gene, clone size, D gene, CDR3 protein, CDR3 DNA. The D gene is left open where the match is weak. A clone size is listed for some rows: how often the clone was seen (once, few, many), or a class if it is expanded.

v_gene: TRBV4-2
j_gene: TRBJ2-2
abundance: few
d_gene: .
CDR3aa: CASSEEEGEAGELFF
CDR3nt: TGTGCCAGCAGCGAAGAGGAAGGGGAGGCCGGGGAGCTGTTTTTT

v_gene: TRBV4-1
j_gene: TRBJ1-1
abundance: .
d_gene: TRBD1
CDR3aa: CASRLDRGEFSEAFF
CDR3nt: TGCGCCAGCAGATTGGACAGGGGGGAATTTAGTGAAGCTTTCTTT

v_gene: TRBV5-5
j_gene: TRBJ2-7
abundance: .
d_gene: .
CDR3aa: CASSLGAALTYEQYF
CDR3nt: TGTGCCAGCAGCTTGGGGGCGGCACTTACCTACGAGCAGTACTTC

v_gene: TRBV27
j_gene: TRBJ2-3
abundance: .
d_gene: TRBD2
CDR3aa: CASSLYASGGGYGTDTQYF
CDR3nt: TGTGCCAGCAGTTTATATGCTAGCGGGGGTGGGTACGGCACAGATACGCAGTATTTT

v_gene: TRBV23-1
j_gene: TRBJ2-7
abundance: .
d_gene: .
CDR3aa: CASSQVRGPGGYEQYF
CDR3nt: TGCGCCAGCAGTCAAGTGCGGGGACCCGGAGGCTACGAGCAGTACTTC

v_gene: TRBV19
j_gene: TRBJ1-5
abundance: .
d_gene: .
CDR3aa: CASARGLMPQHF
CDR3nt: TGTGCCAGTGCCCGGGGCTTGATGCCCCAGCATTTT

v_gene: TRBV7-2
j_gene: TRBJ2-1
abundance: .
d_gene: TRBD2
CDR3aa: CASSFVLAGGTYNEQFF
CDR3nt: TGTGCCAGCAGCTTCGTTCTAGCGGGGGGAACCTACAATGAGCAGTTCTTC

v_gene: TRBV4-3
j_gene: TRBJ2-1
abundance: .
d_gene: .
CDR3aa: CASSQAATAEVHEQFF
CDR3nt: TGCGCCAGCAGCCAGGCGGCGACCGCCGAGGTCCATGAGCAGTTCTTC

v_gene: TRBV4-1
j_gene: TRBJ1-1
abundance: .
d_gene: TRBD1
CDR3aa: CASSPLGTGGTEAFF
CDR3nt: TGCGCCAGCAGCCCTCTTGGGACAGGGGGTACTGAAGCTTTCTTT

v_gene: TRBV15
j_gene: TRBJ2-5
abundance: .
d_gene: .
CDR3aa: CATRGLEGTQYF
CDR3nt: TGTGCCACCCGCGGTCTGGAAGGGACCCAGTACTTC

v_gene: TRBV6-1
j_gene: TRBJ2-7
abundance: .
d_gene: .
CDR3aa: CASSVDTEQYF
CDR3nt: TGTGCCAGCAGTGTAGACACCGAGCAGTACTTC

v_gene: TRBV5-4
j_gene: TRBJ1-2
abundance: .
d_gene: .
CDR3aa: CASSWGGQLNGYTF
CDR3nt: TGTGCCAGCAGCTGGGGTGGACAGCTGAATGGCTACACCTTC

v_gene: TRBV10-2
j_gene: TRBJ2-7
abundance: .
d_gene: TRBD2
CDR3aa: CASTLAGTAYEQYF
CDR3nt: TGCGCCAGCACTCTAGCGGGGACCGCCTACGAGCAGTACTTC

v_gene: TRBV12-5
j_gene: TRBJ1-5
abundance: .
d_gene: .
CDR3aa: CASARLKTERDQPQHF
CDR3nt: TGTGCTAGTGCCCGTCTCAAAACAGAGAGGGATCAGCCCCAGCATTTT

v_gene: TRBV7-8
j_gene: TRBJ2-5
abundance: .
d_gene: .
CDR3aa: CASSLTPGSRETQYF
CDR3nt: TGTGCCAGCAGCTTGACGCCCGGGTCAAGAGAGACCCAGTACTTC

v_gene: TRBV4-3
j_gene: TRBJ1-5
abundance: .
d_gene: TRBD1
CDR3aa: CASSQVTGGGSNQPQHF
CDR3nt: TGCGCCAGCAGCCAAGTTACAGGGGGCGGGAGCAATCAGCCCCAGCATTTT

v_gene: TRBV30
j_gene: TRBJ2-3
abundance: .
d_gene: TRBD2
CDR3aa: CAWIPSGGPDTQYF
CDR3nt: TGTGCCTGGATCCCGAGCGGGGGGCCAGATACGCAGTATTTT

v_gene: TRBV7-9
j_gene: TRBJ2-7
abundance: few
d_gene: .
CDR3aa: CASSDGLGDEQYF
CDR3nt: TGTGCCAGCTCAGACGGGCTGGGGGACGAGCAGTACTTC

v_gene: TRBV11-3
j_gene: TRBJ2-5
abundance: .
d_gene: .
CDR3aa: CASSRDWNQETQYF
CDR3nt: TGTGCCAGCAGCCGGGACTGGAACCAAGAGACCCAGTACTTC

v_gene: TRBV30
j_gene: TRBJ2-1
abundance: .
d_gene: TRBD1
CDR3aa: CAWGTGTGDNEQFF
CDR3nt: TGTGCCTGGGGAACCGGGACAGGGGACAATGAGCAGTTCTTC

v_gene: TRBV27
j_gene: TRBJ2-7
abundance: few
d_gene: .
CDR3aa: CASSRLDRRGSYEQYF
CDR3nt: TGTGCCAGCAGTCGCCTCGACAGGCGCGGATCCTACGAGCAGTACTTC

v_gene: TRBV4-2
j_gene: TRBJ2-3
abundance: few
d_gene: TRBD1
CDR3aa: CASSQWTGLSTDTQYF
CDR3nt: TGTGCCAGCAGCCAGTGGACAGGGCTTAGCACAGATACGCAGTATTTT

v_gene: TRBV7-9
j_gene: TRBJ2-3
abundance: .
d_gene: TRBD1
CDR3aa: CASSIRDRDVSDTQYF
CDR3nt: TGTGCCAGCAGCATCCGGGACAGGGATGTGTCAGATACGCAGTATTTT

v_gene: TRBV5-1
j_gene: TRBJ2-1
abundance: once
d_gene: .
CDR3aa: CASSLAGAYNEQFF
CDR3nt: TGCGCCAGCAGCTTGGCGGGGGCCTACAATGAGCAGTTCTTC